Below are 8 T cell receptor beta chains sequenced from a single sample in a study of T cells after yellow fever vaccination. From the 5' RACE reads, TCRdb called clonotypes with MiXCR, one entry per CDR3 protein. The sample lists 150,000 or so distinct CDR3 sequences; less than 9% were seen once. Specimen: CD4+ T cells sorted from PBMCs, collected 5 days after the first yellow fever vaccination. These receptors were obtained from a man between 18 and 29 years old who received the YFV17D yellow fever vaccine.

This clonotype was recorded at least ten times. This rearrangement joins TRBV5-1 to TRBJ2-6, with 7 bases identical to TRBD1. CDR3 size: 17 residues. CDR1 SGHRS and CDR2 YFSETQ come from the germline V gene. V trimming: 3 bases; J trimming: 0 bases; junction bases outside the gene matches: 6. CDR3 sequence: CASSSLGTASGANVLTF. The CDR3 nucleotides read TGCGCCAGCAGCTCTTTAGGGACAGCCTCTGGGGCCAACGTCCTGACTTTC.

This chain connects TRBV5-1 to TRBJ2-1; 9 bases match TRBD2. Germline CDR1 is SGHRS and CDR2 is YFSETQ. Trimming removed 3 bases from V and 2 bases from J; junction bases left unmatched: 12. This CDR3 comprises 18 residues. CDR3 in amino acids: CASSSRGGASGTYNEQFF. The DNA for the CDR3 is TGCGCCAGCAGCTCCCGTGGAGGTGCTAGCGGGACCTACAATGAGCAGTTCTTC. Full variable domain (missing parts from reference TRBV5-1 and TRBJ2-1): KAGVTQTPRYLIKTRGQQVTLSCSPISGHRSVSWYQQTPGQGLQFLFEYFSETQRNKGNFPGRFSGRQFSNSRSEMNVSTLELGDSALYLCASSSRGGASGTYNEQFFGPGTRLTVL.

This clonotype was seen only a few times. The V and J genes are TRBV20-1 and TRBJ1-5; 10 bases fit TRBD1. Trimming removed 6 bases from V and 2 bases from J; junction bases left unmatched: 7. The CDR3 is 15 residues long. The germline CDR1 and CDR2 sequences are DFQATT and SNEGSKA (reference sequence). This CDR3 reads CSAEDRGQGNQPQHF. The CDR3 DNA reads TGCAGTGCCGAAGACAGGGGGCAAGGCAATCAGCCCCAGCATTTT.

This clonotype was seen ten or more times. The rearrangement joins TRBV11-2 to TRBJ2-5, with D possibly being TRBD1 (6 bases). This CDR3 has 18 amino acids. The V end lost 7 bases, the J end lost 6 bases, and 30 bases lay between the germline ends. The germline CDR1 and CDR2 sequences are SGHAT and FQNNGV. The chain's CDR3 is CASTPPGQLTGEPKTQYF. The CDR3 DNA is TGTGCCAGCACCCCGCCGGGACAACTGACCGGGGAACCAAAGACCCAGTACTTC.

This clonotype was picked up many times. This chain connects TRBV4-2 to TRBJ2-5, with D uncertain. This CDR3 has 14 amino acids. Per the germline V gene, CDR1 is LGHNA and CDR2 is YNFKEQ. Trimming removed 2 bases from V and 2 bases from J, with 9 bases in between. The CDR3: CASSQWAAQETQYF. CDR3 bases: TGTGCCAGCAGCCAATGGGCAGCACAAGAGACCCAGTACTTC.

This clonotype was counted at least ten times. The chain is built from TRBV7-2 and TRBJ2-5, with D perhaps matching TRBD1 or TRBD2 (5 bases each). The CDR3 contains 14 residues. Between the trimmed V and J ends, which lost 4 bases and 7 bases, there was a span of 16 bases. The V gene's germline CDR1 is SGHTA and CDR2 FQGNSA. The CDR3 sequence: CASSSGTGSWTQYF. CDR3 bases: TGTGCCAGCAGCTCAGGGACGGGATCTTGGACCCAGTACTTC.

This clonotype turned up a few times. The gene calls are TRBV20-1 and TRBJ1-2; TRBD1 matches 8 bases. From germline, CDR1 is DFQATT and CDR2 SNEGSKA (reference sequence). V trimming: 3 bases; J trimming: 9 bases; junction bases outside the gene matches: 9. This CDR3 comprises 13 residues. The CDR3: CSARAGGDLSYTF. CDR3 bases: TGCAGTGCTAGGGCAGGGGGCGATTTGAGCTACACCTTC.

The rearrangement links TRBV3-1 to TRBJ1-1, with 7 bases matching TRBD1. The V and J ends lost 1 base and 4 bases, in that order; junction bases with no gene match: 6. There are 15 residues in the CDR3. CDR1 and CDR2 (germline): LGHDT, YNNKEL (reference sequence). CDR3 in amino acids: CASSQGTGAATEAFF. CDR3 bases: TGTGCCAGCAGCCAAGGAACAGGGGCGGCCACTGAAGCTTTCTTT.